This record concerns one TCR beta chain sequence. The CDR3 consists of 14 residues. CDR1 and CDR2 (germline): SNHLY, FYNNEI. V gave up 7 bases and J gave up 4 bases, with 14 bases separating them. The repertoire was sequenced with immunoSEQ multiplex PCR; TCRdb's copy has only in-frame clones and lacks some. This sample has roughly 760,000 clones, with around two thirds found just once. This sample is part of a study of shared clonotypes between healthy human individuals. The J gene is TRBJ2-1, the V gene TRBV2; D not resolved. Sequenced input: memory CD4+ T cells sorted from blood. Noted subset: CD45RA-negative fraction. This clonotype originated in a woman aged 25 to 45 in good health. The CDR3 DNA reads TGTGCCAGCACTGCATTGGTGGCTTACAATGAGCAGTTCTTC. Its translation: CASTALVAYNEQFF.